This TCR beta chain was sequenced for a study of spatial heterogeneity in lung cancer. In the study overall: Sequence detection consistently recorded a greater number of beta-chain than alpha-chain sequences. General observations from the study: There were more appearances of ubiquitous expanded tumor TCRs in blood at resection than at follow-up.

The CDR3 sequence is 14 residues long. Trimming removed 5 bases from V and 8 bases from J; junction bases left unmatched: 6. Germline CDR1 and CDR2: SGHTA and FQGNSA. There are a few counts of this clonotype. Its antigen is unidentified. Every individual TCR cDNA molecule carried its own unique molecular identifier, which allowed correction of PCR and sequencing errors. TCRdb reprocessed the 5' RACE reads via MiXCR and lists one record per CDR3 protein. The data contain about 56,000 distinct CDR3 sequences, around 8.4% of them singletons. Time point reported: sample taken at primary tumor resection. TCRs were sequenced from unsorted whole RNA of tumor, nontumor lung or PBMC. Donation came from approximately 69 patients with untreated early-stage non-small cell lung cancer.

The rearrangement uses TRBV7-2 and TRBJ2-1; 10 positions match TRBD2. Sequenced here: PBMCs, sampled at surgery. This TCR was recovered from a female donor with early-stage non-small cell lung cancer. CDR3 in DNA: TGTGCCAGCAGCAGAAAGCTAGCGGGGGATGAGCAGTTCTTC. Translation gives CASSRKLAGDEQFF.